This T cell receptor (beta chain) was retrieved from a study of T cells in Graves' hyperthyroidism and ophthalmopathy. Regions amplified from RNA transcripts were the TCR beta CDR3 regions. Carried out on the TCR CDR3, a first-round RT-PCR used the HTBI primer set. In TCRdb, the multiplex PCR reads were re-called with MiXCR into one record per CDR3 protein. The profile covers more than 550,000 distinct CDR3 sequences, with under 20% appearing a single time and over 15% taken by the ten largest. On the basis of clinical symptoms, serum thyroxine and TRAb, thyroid ultrasound and orbital computed tomography, diagnoses were made. Germline CDR1 and CDR2: SGHRS and YFSETQ. V dropped 4 bases and J dropped 6 bases, with 13 bases sitting between them. The CDR3 loop spans 13 amino acids.

This clonotype was sampled from a woman aged 45-65 years with Graves' hyperthyroidism that later progressed to Graves' ophthalmopathy. The chain uses TRBV5-1 and TRBJ1-2; the D gene is possibly TRBD1 (5 bases). Sequencing was done on a sample of blood. Here the CDR3 reads CASSKPGTHGYTF. The CDR3 DNA reads TGCGCCAGCAGCAAACCAGGGACTCATGGCTACACCTTC.